This passage covers 5 T cell receptor beta chains from one sample sequenced in a study of shared clonotypes between healthy human individuals. TCRdb's table, derived via immunoSEQ multiplex PCR, lists solely in-frame clones and lacks some. Here the sample spans around 1.1 million clones, more than 75% being singletons. Sample: memory CD4+ T cells from PBMCs. Subset denoted: CD45RA-negative fraction. All receptors come from a young man in good health. Some clones in this sample may be carry-over from other donors' samples.

Of note for this clone: A far larger clone is one nucleotide away, so this likely arose from a read error. Other DNA sequences in this specimen translate into the identical CDR3. This chain's CDR3 is CASSLSDTQYF. The CDR3 region has the DNA TGTGCCAGCAGCCTTTCAGATACGCAGTATTTT. V and J are TRBV5-6 and TRBJ2-3; D is unresolved. Trimming took off 4 bases at V and 4 bases at J, with 4 bases between the two ends. The germline V gene has CDR1 SGHDT and CDR2 YYEEEE. This CDR3 is 11 amino acids long.

CDR3 amino acids: CASSPFLGGNIQYF. CDR3 nucleotides: TGTGCCAGCAGCCCATTCCTCGGCGGGAACATTCAGTACTTC. The chain is built from TRBV14 and TRBJ2-4; tentative D call: TRBD2 (5 bases). CDR1 and CDR2 from the germline V gene are SGHDN and FVKESK. This CDR3 comprises 14 residues. Trimming took off 4 bases at V and 7 bases at J, with 14 bases between the two ends.

The rearrangement links TRBV28 to TRBJ1-6; tentative D call: TRBD1 (5 bases). V was shortened by 7 bases and J by 9 bases, with 16 bases between the two germline ends. From germline, CDR1 is MDHEN and CDR2 SYDVKM. The CDR3 has 14 residues. The CDR3 DNA reads as TGTGCCAGCAACAAGGCTGGGGGAGGTTCACCCCTCCACTTT. Protein: CASNKAGGGSPLHF.

The rearrangement uses TRBV18 and TRBJ2-2; 7 bases map to TRBD1. The CDR3 loop spans 16 amino acids. CDR1 is KGHSH and CDR2 is LQKENI in the germline V gene. Trimming at V came to 2 bases and at J to 2 bases, leaving 5 bases not matched to a gene. For the CDR3, the DNA is TGTGCCAGCTCACCATCGGGACAGACCAACACCGGGGAGCTGTTTTTT. Its protein product is CASSPSGQTNTGELFF.

This sequence joins TRBV19 and TRBJ2-5; either TRBD1 or TRBD2 may fit D (6 bases each). V lost 4 bases and J 4 bases, leaving 13 bases between the germline ends. Germline loops: CDR1 LNHDA, CDR2 SQIVND (reference sequence). The CDR3 is 14 residues long. In DNA form, the CDR3 reads TGTGCCAGTAGTAGCCCGAAGGGGGGAGAGACCCAGTACTTC. Translation gives CASSSPKGGETQYF.